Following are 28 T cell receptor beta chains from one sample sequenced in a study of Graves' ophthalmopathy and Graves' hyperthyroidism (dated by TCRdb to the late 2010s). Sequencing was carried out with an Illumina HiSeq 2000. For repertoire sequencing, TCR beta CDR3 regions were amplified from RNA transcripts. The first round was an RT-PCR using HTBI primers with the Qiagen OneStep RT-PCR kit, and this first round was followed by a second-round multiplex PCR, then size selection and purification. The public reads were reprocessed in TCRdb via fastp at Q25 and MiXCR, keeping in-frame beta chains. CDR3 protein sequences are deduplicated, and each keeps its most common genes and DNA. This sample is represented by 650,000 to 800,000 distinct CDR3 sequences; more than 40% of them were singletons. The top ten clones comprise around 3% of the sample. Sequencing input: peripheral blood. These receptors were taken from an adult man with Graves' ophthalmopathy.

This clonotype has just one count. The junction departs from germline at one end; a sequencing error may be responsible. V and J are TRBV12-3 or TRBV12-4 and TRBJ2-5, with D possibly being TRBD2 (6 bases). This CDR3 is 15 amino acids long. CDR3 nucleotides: TGTGCCAGCAGTTTAAACGCGGGAACCCAAGAGACCCAGTGCTTC. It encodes CASSLNAGTQETQCF.

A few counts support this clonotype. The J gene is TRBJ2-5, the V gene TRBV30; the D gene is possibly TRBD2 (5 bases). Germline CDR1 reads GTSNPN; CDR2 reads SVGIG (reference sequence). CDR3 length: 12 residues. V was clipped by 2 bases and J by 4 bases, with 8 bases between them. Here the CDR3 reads CAWSIGGETQYF. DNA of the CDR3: TGTGCCTGGAGTATCGGAGGAGAGACCCAGTACTTC.

Here the CDR3 DNA reads TGTGCCAGCAGCCAGGGGATTAGCAATCAGCCCCAGCATTTT. Translation gives CASSQGISNQPQHF. The V call is TRBV9, the J call TRBJ1-5; D is possibly TRBD1 (6 bases). V lost 4 bases and J 0 bases, leaving 8 bases between the germline ends. The CDR3 spans 14 residues. The V gene's germline CDR1 is SGDLS and CDR2 YYNGEE.

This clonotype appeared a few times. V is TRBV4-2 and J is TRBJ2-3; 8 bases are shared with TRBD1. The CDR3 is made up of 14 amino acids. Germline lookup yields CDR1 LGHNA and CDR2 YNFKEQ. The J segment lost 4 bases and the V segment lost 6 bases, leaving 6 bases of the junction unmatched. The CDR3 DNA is TGTGCCAGCAGTTCAGAGACAGGGGCAGATACGCAGTATTTT. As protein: CASSSETGADTQYF.

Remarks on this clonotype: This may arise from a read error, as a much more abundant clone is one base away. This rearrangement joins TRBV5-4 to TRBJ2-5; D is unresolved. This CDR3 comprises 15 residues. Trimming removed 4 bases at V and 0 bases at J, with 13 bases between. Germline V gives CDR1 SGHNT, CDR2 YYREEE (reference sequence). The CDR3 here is CASSPRHTYQETQYF. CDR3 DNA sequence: TGTGCCAGCAGCCCGAGACACACGTACCAAGAGACCCAGTACTTC.

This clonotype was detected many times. The CDR3 nucleotides are TGTGCCAGCAGCGCCAGTCAGGAGACCCAGTACTTC. Amino acid sequence: CASSASQETQYF. The rearrangement links TRBV11-3 to TRBJ2-5; no clear D gene. Germline V gene data show CDR1 as SGHNT and CDR2 as YENEEA. CDR3 length: 12 amino acids. With 5 bases removed from V and 5 bases from J, the gap between germline ends came to 9 bases. Full variable domain (missing parts from reference TRBV11-3 and TRBJ2-5): EAGVVQSPRYKIIEKKQPVAFWCNPISGHNTLYWYLQNLGQGPELLIRYENEEAVDDSQLPKDRFSAERLKGVDSTLKIQPAELGDSAVYLCASSASQETQYFGPGTRLLVL.

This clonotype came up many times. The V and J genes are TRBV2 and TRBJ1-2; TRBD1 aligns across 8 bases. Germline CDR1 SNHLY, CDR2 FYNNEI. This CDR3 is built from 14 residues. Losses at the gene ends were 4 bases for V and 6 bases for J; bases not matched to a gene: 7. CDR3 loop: CASSVGQGVDGYTF. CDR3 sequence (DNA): TGTGCCAGCAGTGTAGGACAGGGAGTGGATGGCTACACCTTC.

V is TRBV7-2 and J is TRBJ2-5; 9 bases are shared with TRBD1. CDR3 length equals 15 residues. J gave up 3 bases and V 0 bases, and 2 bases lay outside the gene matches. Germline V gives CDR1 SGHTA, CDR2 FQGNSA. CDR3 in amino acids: CASSLAGQGKETQYF. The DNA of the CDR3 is TGTGCCAGCAGCTTAGCGGGACAGGGTAAAGAGACCCAGTACTTC.

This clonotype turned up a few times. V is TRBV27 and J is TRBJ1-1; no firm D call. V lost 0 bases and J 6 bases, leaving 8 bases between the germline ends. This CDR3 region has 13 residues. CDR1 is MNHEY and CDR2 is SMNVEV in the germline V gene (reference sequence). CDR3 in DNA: TGTGCCAGCAGTTTATCGAACTACGCTGAAGCTTTCTTT. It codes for CASSLSNYAEAFF.

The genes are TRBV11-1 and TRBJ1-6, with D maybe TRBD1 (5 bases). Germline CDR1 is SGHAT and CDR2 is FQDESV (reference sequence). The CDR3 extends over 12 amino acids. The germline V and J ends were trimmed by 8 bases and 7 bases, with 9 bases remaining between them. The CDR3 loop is CASGGENSPLHF. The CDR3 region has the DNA TGTGCCAGCGGGGGGGAGAATTCACCCCTCCACTTT.

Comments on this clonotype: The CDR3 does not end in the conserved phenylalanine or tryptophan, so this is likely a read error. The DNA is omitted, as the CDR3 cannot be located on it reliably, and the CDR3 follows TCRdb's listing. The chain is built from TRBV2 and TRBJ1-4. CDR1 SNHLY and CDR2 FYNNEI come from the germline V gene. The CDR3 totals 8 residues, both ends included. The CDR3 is CASREGFD.

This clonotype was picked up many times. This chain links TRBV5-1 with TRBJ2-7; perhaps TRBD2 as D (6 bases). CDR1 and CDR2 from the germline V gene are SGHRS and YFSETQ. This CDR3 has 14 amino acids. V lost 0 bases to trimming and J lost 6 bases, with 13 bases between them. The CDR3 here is CASSLVAGLGEQYF. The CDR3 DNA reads TGCGCCAGCAGCTTGGTCGCGGGGCTGGGCGAGCAGTACTTC.

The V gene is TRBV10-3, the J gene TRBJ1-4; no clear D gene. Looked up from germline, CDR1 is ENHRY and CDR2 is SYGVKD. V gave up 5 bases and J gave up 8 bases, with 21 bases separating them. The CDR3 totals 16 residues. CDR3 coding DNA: TGTGCCATCAGTCGCATCCTAGATGGGCGCGGGGAAAAACTGTTTTTT. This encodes CAISRILDGRGEKLFF.

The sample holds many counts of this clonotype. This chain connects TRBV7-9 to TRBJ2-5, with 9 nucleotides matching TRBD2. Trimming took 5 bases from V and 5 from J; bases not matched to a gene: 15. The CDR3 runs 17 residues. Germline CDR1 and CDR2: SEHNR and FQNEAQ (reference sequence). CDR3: CASSTTEAGGPRETQYF. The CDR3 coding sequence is TGTGCCAGCAGCACCACAGAGGCGGGGGGGCCGAGGGAGACCCAGTACTTC. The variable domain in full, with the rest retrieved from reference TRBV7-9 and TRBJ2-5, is DTGVSQNPRHKITKRGQNVTFRCDPISEHNRLYWYRQTLGQGPEFLTYFQNEAQLEKSRLLSDRFSAERPKGSFSTLEIQRTEQGDSAMYLCASSTTEAGGPRETQYFGPGTRLLVL.

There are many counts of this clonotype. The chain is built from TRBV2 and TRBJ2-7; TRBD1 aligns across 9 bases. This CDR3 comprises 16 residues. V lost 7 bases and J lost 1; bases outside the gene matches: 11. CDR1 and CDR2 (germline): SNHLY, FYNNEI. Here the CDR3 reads CASIRDQTGGSYEQYF. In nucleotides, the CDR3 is TGTGCCAGCATTCGGGACCAGACAGGGGGATCCTACGAGCAGTACTTC.

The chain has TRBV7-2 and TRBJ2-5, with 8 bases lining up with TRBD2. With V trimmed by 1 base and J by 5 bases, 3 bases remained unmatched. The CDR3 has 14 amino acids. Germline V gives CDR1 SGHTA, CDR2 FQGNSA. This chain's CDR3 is CASSLEASGETQYF. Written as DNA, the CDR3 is TGTGCCAGCAGCTTAGAGGCTAGCGGGGAGACCCAGTACTTC.

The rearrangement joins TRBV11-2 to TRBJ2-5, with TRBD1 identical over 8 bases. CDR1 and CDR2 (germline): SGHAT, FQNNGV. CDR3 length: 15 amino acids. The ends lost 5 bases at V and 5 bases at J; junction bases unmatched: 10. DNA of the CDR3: TGTGCCAGCAGCCTCAGGGGGCGGGGTGGGGAGACCCAGTACTTC. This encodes CASSLRGRGGETQYF.

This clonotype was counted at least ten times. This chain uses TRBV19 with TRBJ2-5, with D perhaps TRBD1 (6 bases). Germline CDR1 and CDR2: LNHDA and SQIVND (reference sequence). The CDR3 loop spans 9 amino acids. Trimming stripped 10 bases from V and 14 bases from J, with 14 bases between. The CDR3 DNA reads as TGTGCCACCGGCGGACAGCGATACTTC. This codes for CATGGQRYF.

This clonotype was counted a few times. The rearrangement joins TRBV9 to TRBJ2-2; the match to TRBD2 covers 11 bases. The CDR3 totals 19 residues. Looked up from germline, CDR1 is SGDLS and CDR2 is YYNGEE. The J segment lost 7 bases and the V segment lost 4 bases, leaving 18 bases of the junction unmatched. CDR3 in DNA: TGTGCCAGCAGCTCACCTCTTTCCGATAGCGGGGGGGAGGACGGGGAGCTGTTTTTT. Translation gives CASSSPLSDSGGEDGELFF. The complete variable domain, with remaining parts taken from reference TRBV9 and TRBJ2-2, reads DSGVTQTPKHLITATGQRVTLRCSPRSGDLSVYWYQQSLDQGLQFLIQYYNGEERAKGNILERFSAQQFPDLHSELNLSSLELGDSALYFCASSSPLSDSGGEDGELFFGEGSRLTVL.

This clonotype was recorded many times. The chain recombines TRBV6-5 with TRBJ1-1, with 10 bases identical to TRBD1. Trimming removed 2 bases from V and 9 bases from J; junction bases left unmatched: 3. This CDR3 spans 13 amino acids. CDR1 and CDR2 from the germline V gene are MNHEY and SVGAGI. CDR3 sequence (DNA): TGTGCCAGCAGTTACGTTGACAGGGGGCAAGCTTTCTTT. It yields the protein CASSYVDRGQAFF.

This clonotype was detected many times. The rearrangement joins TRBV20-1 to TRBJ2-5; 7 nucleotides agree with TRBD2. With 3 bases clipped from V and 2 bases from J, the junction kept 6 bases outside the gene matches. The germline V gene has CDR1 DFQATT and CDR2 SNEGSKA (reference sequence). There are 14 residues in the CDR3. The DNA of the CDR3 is TGCAGTGCTAGGAAGCTAGCGGAACAAGAGACCCAGTACTTC. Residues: CSARKLAEQETQYF.

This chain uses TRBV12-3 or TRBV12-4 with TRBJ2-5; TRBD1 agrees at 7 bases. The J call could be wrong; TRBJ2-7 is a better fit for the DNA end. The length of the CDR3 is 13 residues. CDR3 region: CASTKTGVNEQYF. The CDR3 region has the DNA TGTGCCAGCACCAAAACAGGGGTCAACGAGCAGTACTTC.

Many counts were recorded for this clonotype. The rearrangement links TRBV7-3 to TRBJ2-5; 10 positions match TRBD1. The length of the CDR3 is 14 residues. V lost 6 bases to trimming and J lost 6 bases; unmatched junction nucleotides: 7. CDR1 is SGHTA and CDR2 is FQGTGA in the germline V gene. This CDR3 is CASSRDRGDQTQYF. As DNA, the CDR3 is TGTGCCAGCAGTAGGGACAGGGGTGATCAGACCCAGTACTTC.

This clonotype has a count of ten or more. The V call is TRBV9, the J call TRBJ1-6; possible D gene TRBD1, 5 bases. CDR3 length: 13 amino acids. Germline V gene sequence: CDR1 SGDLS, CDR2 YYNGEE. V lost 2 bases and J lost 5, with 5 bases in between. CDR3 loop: CASSVRDNSPLHF. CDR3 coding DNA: TGTGCCAGCAGCGTCAGGGATAATTCACCCCTCCACTTT.

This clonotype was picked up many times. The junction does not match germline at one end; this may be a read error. This CDR3 reads CAISRRLVHTSYEKLFF. For the CDR3, the DNA is TGTGCCATCAGCAGGCGACTCGTACACACCTCTTATGAAAAACTGTTTTTT. The genes are TRBV15 and TRBJ1-4, with D uncertain. Germline V lookup: CDR1 LNHNV, CDR2 YYDKDF (reference sequence). The CDR3 is 17 residues long. Combining the CDR3 with reference TRBV15 and TRBJ1-4 gives the whole variable domain DAMVIQNPRYQVTQFGKPVTLSCSQTLNHNVMYWYQQKSSQAPKLLFHYYDKDFNNEADTPDNFQSRRPNTSFCFLDIRSPGLGDTAMYLCAISRRLVHTSYEKLFFGSGTQLSVL.

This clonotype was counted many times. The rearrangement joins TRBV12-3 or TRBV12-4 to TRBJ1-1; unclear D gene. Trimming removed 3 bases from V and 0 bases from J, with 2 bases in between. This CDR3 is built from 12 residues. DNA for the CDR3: TGTGCCAGCAGTTTCGTGAACACTGAAGCTTTCTTT. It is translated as CASSFVNTEAFF.

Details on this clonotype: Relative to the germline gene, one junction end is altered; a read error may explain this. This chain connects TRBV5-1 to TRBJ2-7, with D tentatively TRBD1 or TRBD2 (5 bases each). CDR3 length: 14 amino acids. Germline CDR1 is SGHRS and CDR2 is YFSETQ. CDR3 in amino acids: CASNLVGDSYEQYF. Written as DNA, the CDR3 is TGCGCCAGCAACTTGGTGGGGGACTCCTACGAGCAGTACTTC. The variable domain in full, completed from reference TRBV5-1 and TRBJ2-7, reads KAGVTQTPRYLIKTRGQQVTLSCSPISGHRSVSWYQQTPGQGLQFLFEYFSETQRNKGNFPGRFSGRQFSNSRSEMNVSTLELGDSALYLCASNLVGDSYEQYFGPGTRLTVT.

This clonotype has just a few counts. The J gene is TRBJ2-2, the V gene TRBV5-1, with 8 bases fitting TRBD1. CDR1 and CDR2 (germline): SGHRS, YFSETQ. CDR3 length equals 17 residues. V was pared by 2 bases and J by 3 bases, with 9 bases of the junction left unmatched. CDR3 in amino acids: CASSFTRTGMYTGELFF. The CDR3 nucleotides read TGCGCCAGCAGCTTTACCCGGACAGGGATGTACACCGGGGAGCTGTTTTTT. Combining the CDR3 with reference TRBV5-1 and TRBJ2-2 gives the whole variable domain KAGVTQTPRYLIKTRGQQVTLSCSPISGHRSVSWYQQTPGQGLQFLFEYFSETQRNKGNFPGRFSGRQFSNSRSEMNVSTLELGDSALYLCASSFTRTGMYTGELFFGEGSRLTVL.